The 14 T cell receptor beta chains below all came from one sample that was sequenced in a study of long-term antiretroviral therapy in people with HIV. Samples were assayed with immunoSEQ v3.0 at survey level. Assay: immunoSEQ multiplex PCR; the TCRdb copy retains only in-frame clones and omits some. The sample has 30,000 or so clones; around 85% are singletons. The sequenced sample was unsorted PBMCs, obtained 3 years after starting antiretroviral therapy. The receptor set was obtained from a man aged 35 to 55 with HIV.

The V call is TRBV10-1, the J call TRBJ2-7; D unresolved. Looked up from germline, CDR1 is WNHNN and CDR2 is SYGVQD (reference sequence). The CDR3 totals 12 residues. V was shortened by 2 bases and J by 2 bases, with 4 bases between the two germline ends. CDR3 nucleotides: TGCGCCAGCAGTGAGACGCCCTACGAGCAGTACTTC. Protein product: CASSETPYEQYF.

V usage is TRBV18 and J usage is TRBJ2-3; D unclear. Germline assignment: CDR1 KGHSH and CDR2 LQKENI. Trimming removed 2 bases from V and 2 bases from J, with 14 bases in between. The CDR3 runs 16 residues. The CDR3 region is CASSPGRAVHTDTQYF. CDR3 coding DNA: TGTGCCAGCTCACCAGGTCGGGCAGTACACACAGATACGCAGTATTTT.

This clone was detected a few times. The chain links TRBV6-5 to TRBJ2-7, with 11 bases aligning to TRBD2. From germline, CDR1 is MNHEY and CDR2 SVGAGI. V dropped 7 bases and J dropped 5; count of bases not matched to a gene: 4. This CDR3 comprises 13 residues. The CDR3, as DNA: TGTGCCAGCAACAAACTAGCGGGAGACGAGCAGTACTTC. This encodes CASNKLAGDEQYF.

This chain uses TRBV2 with TRBJ1-1; no clear D. Trimming removed 2 bases at V and 0 bases at J, with 4 bases between. The germline V gene has CDR1 SNHLY and CDR2 FYNNEI. The CDR3 sequence is 13 residues long. DNA for the CDR3: TGTGCCAGCAGTGAAAGGGTGAACACTGAAGCTTTCTTT. It specifies CASSERVNTEAFF.

The chain couples TRBV15 to TRBJ2-5; 7 bases match TRBD1. Germline V gene lookup returns CDR1 LNHNV and CDR2 YYDKDF (reference sequence). This CDR3 contains 15 residues. With V trimmed by 2 bases and J by 5 bases, 8 bases remained unmatched. The CDR3 reads CATSRRTGAVETQYF. The DNA for the CDR3 is TGTGCCACCAGCAGACGTACAGGGGCGGTGGAGACCCAGTACTTC. The full variable domain, completed using reference TRBV15 and TRBJ2-5, is DAMVIQNPRYQVTQFGKPVTLSCSQTLNHNVMYWYQQKSSQAPKLLFHYYDKDFNNEADTPDNFQSRRPNTSFCFLDIRSPGLGDTAMYLCATSRRTGAVETQYFGPGTRLLVL.

The CDR3 DNA is TGCGCCAGCAGTCACACTTTTCGGACCGGGACAGGAACAAATCAGCCCCAGCATTTT. This codes for CASSHTFRTGTGTNQPQHF. This chain joins TRBV23-1 and TRBJ1-5, with TRBD1 matching over 8 bases. TRBV23-1 is placed among ORFs of uncertain function. V trimming: 3 bases; J trimming: 4 bases; junction bases outside the gene matches: 17. There are 19 residues in the CDR3.

V and J are TRBV27 and TRBJ2-3, with unresolved D. The length of the CDR3 is 13 residues. V was pared by 6 bases and J by 7 bases, with 14 bases between. Per the germline V gene, CDR1 is MNHEY and CDR2 is SMNVEV (reference sequence). CDR3 in DNA: TGTGCCAGCAGACCCTCCGATTTGAATACGCAGTATTTT. The encoded protein is CASRPSDLNTQYF.

The chain joins TRBV11-2 to TRBJ2-6; D remains ambiguous. CDR3 size: 13 residues. Germline V gene sequence: CDR1 SGHAT, CDR2 FQNNGV. Trimming pared 2 bases from V and 3 bases from J, leaving 2 bases between. This CDR3 is CASSLYGANVLTF. The CDR3 DNA sequence: TGTGCCAGCAGCTTATATGGGGCCAACGTCCTGACTTTC.

CDR3 sequence (DNA): TGCGCCAGCAGCTTGGCCCACACCGGGGAGCTGTTTTTT. Its translation is CASSLAHTGELFF. The gene calls are TRBV5-1 and TRBJ2-2; no clear D. Germline-derived CDR1 and CDR2 are SGHRS and YFSETQ. The CDR3 has 13 amino acids. Trimming removed 0 bases from V and 3 bases from J, with 3 bases in between.

V gene TRBV27 combines with J gene TRBJ1-1; D perhaps matches TRBD1 (5 bases). Trimming took 5 bases from V and 2 from J, leaving 15 bases between them. This CDR3 contains 15 residues. Germline lookup yields CDR1 MNHEY and CDR2 SMNVEV (reference sequence). The CDR3 DNA follows: TGTGCCAGCAGTCCCCGGGACCGACCTAACACTGAAGCTTTCTTT. Translating gives CASSPRDRPNTEAFF.

V and J are TRBV9 and TRBJ2-4, with TRBD1 identical over 7 bases. The ends lost 0 bases at V and 15 bases at J; junction bases unmatched: 9. Per the germline V gene, CDR1 is SGDLS and CDR2 is YYNGEE. There are 13 residues in the CDR3. Written as DNA, the CDR3 is TGTGCCAGCAGCGTAGGGGACAGCGACTTAAGGTACTTC. Protein sequence: CASSVGDSDLRYF. Drawing the rest from reference TRBV9 and TRBJ2-4, the complete variable domain is DSGVTQTPKHLITATGQRVTLRCSPRSGDLSVYWYQQSLDQGLQFLIQYYNGEERAKGNILERFSAQQFPDLHSELNLSSLELGDSALYFCASSVGDSDLRYFGAGTRLSVL.

This chain connects TRBV7-8 to TRBJ2-1; D is perhaps TRBD1 (5 bases). Germline CDR1 and CDR2: SGHVS and FQNEAQ. The CDR3 totals 16 residues. V dropped 5 bases and J dropped 2 bases, with 16 bases sitting between them. The CDR3 DNA sequence: TGTGCCAGCAGCCGTAGGGGCCCCCTCACCTACAATGAGCAGTTCTTC. It codes for CASSRRGPLTYNEQFF.

The V gene is TRBV5-1, the J gene TRBJ2-2; 13 bases agree with TRBD2. In germline, CDR1 is SGHRS, CDR2 YFSETQ. The CDR3 totals 17 residues. V lost 5 bases to trimming and J lost 5 bases; unmatched junction nucleotides: 9. The CDR3 sequence: CASRRTSGGLRTGELFF. In nucleotides, the CDR3 is TGCGCCAGCAGACGGACTAGCGGGGGCCTACGAACCGGGGAGCTGTTTTTT.

This clone was seen a handful of times. The chain recombines TRBV4-2 with TRBJ1-1, with 11 bases matching TRBD1. Germline CDR1 is LGHNA and CDR2 is YNFKEQ. There are 15 residues in the CDR3. The ends lost 1 base at V and 4 bases at J; junction bases unmatched: 2. For the CDR3, the DNA is TGTGCCAGCAGCCAAGCGGGGACAGGGGGCACTGAAGCTTTCTTT. Amino acid sequence: CASSQAGTGGTEAFF.